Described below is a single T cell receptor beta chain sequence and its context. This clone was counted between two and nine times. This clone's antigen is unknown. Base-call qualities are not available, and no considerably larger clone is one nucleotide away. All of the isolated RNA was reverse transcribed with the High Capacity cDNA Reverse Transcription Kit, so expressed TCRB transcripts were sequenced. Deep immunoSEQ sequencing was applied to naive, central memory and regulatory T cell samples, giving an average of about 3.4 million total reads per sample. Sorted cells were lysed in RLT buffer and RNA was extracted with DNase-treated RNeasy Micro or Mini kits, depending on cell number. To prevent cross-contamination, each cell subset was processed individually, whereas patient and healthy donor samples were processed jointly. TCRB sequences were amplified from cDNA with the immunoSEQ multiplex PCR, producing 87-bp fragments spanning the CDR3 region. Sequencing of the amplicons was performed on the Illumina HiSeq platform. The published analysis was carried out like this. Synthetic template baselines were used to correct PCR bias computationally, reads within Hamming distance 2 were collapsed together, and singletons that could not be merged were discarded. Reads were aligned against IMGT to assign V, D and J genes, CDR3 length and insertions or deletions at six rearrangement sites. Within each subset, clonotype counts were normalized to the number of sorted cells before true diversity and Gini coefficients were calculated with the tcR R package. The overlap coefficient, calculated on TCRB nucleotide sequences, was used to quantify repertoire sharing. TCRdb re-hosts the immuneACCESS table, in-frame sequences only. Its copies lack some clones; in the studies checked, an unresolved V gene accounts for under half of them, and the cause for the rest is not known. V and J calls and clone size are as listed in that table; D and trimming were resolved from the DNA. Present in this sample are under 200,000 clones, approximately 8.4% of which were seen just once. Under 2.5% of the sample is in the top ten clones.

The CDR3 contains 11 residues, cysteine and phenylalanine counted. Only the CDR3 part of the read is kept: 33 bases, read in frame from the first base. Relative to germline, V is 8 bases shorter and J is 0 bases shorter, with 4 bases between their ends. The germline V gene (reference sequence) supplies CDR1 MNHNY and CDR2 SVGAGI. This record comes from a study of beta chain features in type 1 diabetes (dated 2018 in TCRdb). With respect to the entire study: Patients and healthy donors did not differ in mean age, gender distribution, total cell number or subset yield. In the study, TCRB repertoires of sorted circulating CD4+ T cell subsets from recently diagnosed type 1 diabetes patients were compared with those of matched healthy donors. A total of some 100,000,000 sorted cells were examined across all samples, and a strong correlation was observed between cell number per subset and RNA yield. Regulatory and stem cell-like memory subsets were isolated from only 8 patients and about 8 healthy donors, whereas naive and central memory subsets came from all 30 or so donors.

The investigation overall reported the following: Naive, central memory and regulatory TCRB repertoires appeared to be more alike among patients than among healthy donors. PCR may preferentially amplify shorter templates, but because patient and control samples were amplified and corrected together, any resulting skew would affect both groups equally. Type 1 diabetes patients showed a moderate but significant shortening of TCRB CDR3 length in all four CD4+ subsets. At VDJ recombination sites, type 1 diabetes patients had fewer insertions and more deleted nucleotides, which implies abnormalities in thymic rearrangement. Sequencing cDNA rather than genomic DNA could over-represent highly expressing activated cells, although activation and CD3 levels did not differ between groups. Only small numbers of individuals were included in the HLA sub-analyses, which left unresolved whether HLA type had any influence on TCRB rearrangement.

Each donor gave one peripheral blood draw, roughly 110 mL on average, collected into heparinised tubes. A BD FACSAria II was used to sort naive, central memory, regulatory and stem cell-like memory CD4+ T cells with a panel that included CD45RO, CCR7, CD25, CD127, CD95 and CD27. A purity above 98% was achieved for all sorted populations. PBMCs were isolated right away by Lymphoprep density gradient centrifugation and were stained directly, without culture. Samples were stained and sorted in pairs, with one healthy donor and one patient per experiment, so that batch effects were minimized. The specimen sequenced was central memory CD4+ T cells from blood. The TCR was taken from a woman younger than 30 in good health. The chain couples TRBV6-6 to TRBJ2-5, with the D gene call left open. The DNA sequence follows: TGTGCCAGCGGCAACCAAGAGACCCAGTACTTC. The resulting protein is CASGNQETQYF.